The 2 T cell receptor beta chains below all came from one sample that was sequenced in a study of identical twins. TCRdb reanalysed the 5' RACE reads using MiXCR and keeps one entry per CDR3 protein. The sample has about 890,000 distinct CDR3 sequences, 9% to 15% seen once. The same specimen was also included in a second study, on yellow fever vaccine responses in identical twins.

Material: PBMCs. The receptors were sampled from a woman in her late teens or twenties in good health.

This clonotype appeared a few times. This sequence joins TRBV5-6 and TRBJ2-7; D is tentatively TRBD1 or TRBD2 (5 bases each). Per germline, CDR1 SGHDT and CDR2 YYEEEE. The CDR3 spans 15 residues. Trimming left V 4 bases short and J 6 bases short, with 20 bases between. The CDR3 spells CASSPGFLRGGEQYF. DNA of the CDR3: TGTGCCAGCAGCCCCGGTTTCTTGAGGGGTGGCGAGCAGTACTTC.

This clonotype occurred many times. This rearrangement joins TRBV12-3 or TRBV12-4 to TRBJ1-1; D gene uncertain. The CDR3 contains 11 residues. The V end lost 6 bases, the J end lost 11 bases, and 13 bases lay between the germline ends. CDR3 protein: CASRRTVGAFF. CDR3 in DNA: TGTGCCAGCAGACGGACCGTGGGGGCTTTCTTT.